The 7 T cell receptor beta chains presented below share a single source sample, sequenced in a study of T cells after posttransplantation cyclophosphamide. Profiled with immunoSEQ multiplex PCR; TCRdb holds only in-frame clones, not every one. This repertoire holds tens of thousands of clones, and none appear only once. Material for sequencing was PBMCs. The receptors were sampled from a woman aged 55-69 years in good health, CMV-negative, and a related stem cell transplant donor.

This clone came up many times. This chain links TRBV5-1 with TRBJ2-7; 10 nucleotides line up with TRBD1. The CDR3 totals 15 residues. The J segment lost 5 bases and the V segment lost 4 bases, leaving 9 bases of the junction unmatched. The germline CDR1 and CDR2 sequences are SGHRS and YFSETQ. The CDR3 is CASSPAGQGSDEQYV. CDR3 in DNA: TGCGCCAGCAGCCCGGCGGGACAGGGGTCAGACGAGCAGTACGTC.

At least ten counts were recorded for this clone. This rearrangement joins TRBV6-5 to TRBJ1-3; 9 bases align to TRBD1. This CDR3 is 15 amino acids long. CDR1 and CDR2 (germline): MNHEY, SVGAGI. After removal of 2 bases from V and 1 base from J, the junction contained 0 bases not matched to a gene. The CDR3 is CASSYGTGSGNTIYF. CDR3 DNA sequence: TGTGCCAGCAGTTACGGGACAGGGTCTGGAAACACCATATATTTT.

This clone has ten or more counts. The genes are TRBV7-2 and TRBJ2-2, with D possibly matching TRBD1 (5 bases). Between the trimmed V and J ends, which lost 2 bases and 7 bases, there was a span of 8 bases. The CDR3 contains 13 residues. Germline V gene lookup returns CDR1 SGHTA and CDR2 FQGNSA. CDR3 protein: CASSLPGYGELFF. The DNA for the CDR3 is TGTGCCAGCAGCTTACCAGGGTACGGGGAGCTGTTTTTT. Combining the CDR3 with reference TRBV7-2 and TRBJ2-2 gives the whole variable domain GAGVSQSPSNKVTEKGKDVELRCDPISGHTALYWYRQSLGQGLEFLIYFQGNSAPDKSGLPSDRFSAERTGGSVSTLTIQRTQQEDSAVYLCASSLPGYGELFFGEGSRLTVL.

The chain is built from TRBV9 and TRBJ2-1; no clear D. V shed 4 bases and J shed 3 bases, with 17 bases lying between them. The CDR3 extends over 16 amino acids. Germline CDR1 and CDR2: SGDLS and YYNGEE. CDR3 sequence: CASSPGGTASYNEQFF. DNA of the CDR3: TGTGCCAGCAGCCCCGGCGGAACCGCTAGCTACAATGAGCAGTTCTTC.

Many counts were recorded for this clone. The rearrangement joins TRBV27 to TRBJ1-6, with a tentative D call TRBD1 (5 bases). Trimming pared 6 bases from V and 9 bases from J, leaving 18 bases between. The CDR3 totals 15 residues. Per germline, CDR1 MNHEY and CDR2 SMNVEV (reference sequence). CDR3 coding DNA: TGTGCCAGCAGCTCGAGACCCGCGGACATTTCACCCCTCCACTTT. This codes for CASSSRPADISPLHF.

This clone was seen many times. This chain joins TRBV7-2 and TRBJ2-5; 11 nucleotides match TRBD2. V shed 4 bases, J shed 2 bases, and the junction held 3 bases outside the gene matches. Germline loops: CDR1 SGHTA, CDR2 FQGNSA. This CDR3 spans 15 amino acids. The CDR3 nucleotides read TGTGCCAGCAGCTCCAGACTAGCGGGGCAAGAGACCCAGTACTTC. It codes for CASSSRLAGQETQYF.

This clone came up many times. Here the CDR3 reads CASSFSGASGNEQFF. In DNA, the CDR3 is TGTGCCAGCAGTTTTTCGGGAGCCTCGGGCAATGAGCAGTTCTTC. The rearrangement joins TRBV27 to TRBJ2-1; D perhaps matches TRBD2 (6 bases). The CDR3 has 15 amino acids. Looked up from germline, CDR1 is MNHEY and CDR2 is SMNVEV (reference sequence). The germline V and J ends were trimmed by 3 bases and 6 bases, with 15 bases remaining between them.